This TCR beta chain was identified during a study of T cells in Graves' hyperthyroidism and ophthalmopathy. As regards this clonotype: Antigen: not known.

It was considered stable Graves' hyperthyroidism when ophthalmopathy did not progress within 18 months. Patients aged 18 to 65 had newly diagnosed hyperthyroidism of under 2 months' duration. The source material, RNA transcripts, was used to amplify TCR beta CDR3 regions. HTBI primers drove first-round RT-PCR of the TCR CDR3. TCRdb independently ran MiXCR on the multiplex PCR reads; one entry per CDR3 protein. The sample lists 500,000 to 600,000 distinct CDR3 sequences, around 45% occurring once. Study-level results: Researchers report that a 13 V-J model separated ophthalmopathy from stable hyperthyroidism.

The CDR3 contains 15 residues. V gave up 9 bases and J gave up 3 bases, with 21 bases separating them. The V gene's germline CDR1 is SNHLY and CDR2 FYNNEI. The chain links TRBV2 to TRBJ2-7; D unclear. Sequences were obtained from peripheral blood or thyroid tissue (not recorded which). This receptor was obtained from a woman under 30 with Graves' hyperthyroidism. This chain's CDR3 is CASYSRDPVSYEQYF. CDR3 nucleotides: TGTGCCAGTTACTCGAGAGACCCGGTAAGCTACGAGCAGTACTTC.